This TCR beta chain was obtained from a study of response to subunit inactivated influenza vaccine. Findings and caveats of the study: New T cells are recruited in small numbers by each seasonal influenza vaccination, according to the authors' suggestion.

This clonotype came up a few times. Its antigen is unknown. Compared with germline, one end of the junction differs, possibly owing to a read error. Via MiXCR, TCRdb re-called the RT-PCR reads, giving one row per CDR3 protein. The sample lists around 580,000 distinct CDR3 sequences, approximately 14% occurring once. Germline loops: CDR1 DFQATT, CDR2 SNEGSKA (reference sequence). The CDR3 is 16 residues long. This chain uses TRBV20-1 with TRBJ1-5; 12 bases align to TRBD1. The sample here was PBMCs from blood, taken 11 to 12 days after vaccination. The TCR comes from a man aged 45 to 65 who received an inactivated influenza vaccine. The CDR3 DNA sequence: TGCAGCGCTAGGTCCTGGGACAGGGGGCTGGGTCAGCCCCAGCATTTT. It yields the protein CSARSWDRGLGQPQHF.